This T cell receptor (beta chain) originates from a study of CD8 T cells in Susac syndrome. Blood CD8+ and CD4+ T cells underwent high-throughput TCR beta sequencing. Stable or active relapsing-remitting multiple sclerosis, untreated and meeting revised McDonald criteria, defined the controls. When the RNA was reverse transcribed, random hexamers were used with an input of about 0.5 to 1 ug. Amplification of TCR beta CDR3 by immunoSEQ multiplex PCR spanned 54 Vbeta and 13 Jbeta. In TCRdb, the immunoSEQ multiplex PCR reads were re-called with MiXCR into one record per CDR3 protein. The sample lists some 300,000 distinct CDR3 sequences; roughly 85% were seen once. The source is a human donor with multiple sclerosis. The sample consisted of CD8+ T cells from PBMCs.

The CDR3 sequence is CASSVGVGSGYEQYF. CDR3 nucleotide sequence: TGTGCCAGCAGCGTAGGAGTCGGTAGCGGCTACGAGCAGTACTTC. This chain links TRBV9 with TRBJ2-7, with D possibly matching TRBD2 (6 bases). V dropped 0 bases and J dropped 3 bases, with 13 bases sitting between them. The CDR3 totals 15 residues. Germline V gives CDR1 SGDLS, CDR2 YYNGEE.